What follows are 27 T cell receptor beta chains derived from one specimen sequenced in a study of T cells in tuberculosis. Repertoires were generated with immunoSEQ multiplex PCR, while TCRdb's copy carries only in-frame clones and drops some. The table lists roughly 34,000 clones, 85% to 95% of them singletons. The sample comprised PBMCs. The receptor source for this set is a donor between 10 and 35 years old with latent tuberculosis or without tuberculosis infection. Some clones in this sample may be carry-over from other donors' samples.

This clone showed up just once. The CDR3 sequence: CASSLNSYNEQFF. CDR3 bases: TGTGCCAGCAGTCTAAACTCCTACAATGAGCAGTTCTTC. The J gene is TRBJ2-1, the V gene TRBV9; no reliable D call. Trimming removed 5 bases from V and 0 bases from J, with 6 bases in between. CDR3 length equals 13 residues. The germline V gene has CDR1 SGDLS and CDR2 YYNGEE.

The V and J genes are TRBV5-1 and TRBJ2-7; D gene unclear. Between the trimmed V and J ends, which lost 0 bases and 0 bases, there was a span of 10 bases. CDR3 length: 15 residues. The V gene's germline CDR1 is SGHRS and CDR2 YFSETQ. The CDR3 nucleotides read TGCGCCAGCAGCTTGGTTGTAGACACCTCCTACGAGCAGTACTTC. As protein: CASSLVVDTSYEQYF.

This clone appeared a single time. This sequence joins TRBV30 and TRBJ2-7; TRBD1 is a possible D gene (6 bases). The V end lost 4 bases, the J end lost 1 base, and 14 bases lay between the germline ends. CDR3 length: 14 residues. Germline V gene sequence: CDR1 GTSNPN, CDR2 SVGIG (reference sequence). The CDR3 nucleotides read TGTGCCTGGACCTCTCGACAGGCATCCTACGAGCAGTACTTC. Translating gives CAWTSRQASYEQYF.

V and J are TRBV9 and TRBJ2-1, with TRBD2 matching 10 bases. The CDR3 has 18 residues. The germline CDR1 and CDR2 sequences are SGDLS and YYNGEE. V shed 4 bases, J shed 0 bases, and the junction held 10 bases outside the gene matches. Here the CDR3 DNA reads TGTGCCAGCAGCCCCGATTCTAGCGGGGGCAGCTCCTACAATGAGCAGTTCTTC. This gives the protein CASSPDSSGGSSYNEQFF.

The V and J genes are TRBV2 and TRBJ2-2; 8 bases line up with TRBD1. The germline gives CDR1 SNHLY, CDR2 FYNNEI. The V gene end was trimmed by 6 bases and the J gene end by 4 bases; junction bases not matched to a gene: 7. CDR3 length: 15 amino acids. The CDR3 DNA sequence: TGTGCCAGCAGCTCGAGGACAGGGATCACCGGGGAGCTGTTTTTT. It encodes CASSSRTGITGELFF. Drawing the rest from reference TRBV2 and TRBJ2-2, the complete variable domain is EPEVTQTPSHQVTQMGQEVILRCVPISNHLYFYWYRQILGQKVEFLVSFYNNEISEKSEIFDDQFSVERPDGSNFTLKIRSTKLEDSAMYFCASSSRTGITGELFFGEGSRLTVL.

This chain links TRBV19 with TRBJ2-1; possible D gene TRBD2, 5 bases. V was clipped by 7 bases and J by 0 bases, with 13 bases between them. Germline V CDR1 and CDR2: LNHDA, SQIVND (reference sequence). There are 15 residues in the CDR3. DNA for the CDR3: TGTGCCAGTACCCCGATACTAGACTCCTACAATGAGCAGTTCTTC. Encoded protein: CASTPILDSYNEQFF.

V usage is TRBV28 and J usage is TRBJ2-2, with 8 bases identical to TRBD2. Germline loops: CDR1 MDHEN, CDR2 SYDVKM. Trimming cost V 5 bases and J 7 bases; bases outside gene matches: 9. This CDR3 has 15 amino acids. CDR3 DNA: TGTGCCAGCAGTACCACTAGCGGCCACTACGGGGAGCTGTTTTTT. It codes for CASSTTSGHYGELFF.

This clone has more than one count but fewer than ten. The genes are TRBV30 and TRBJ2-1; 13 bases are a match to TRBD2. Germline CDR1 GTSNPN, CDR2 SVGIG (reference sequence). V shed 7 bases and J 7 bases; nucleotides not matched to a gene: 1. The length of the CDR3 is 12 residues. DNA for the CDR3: TGTGCCTTGGGACTAGCGGGGAATGAGCAGTTCTTC. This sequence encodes CALGLAGNEQFF.

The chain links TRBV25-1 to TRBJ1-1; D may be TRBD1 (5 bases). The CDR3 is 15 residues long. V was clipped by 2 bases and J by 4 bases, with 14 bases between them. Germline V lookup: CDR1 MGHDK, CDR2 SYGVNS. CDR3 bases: TGTGCCAGCAGTGAAATAATAGGGGATCGCACTGAAGCTTTCTTT. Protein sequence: CASSEIIGDRTEAFF.

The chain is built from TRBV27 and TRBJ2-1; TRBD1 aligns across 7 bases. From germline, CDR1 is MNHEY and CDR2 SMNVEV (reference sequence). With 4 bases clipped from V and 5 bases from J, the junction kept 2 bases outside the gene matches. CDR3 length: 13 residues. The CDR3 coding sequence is TGTGCCAGCAGTTCCACAGGGGACAATGAGCAGTTCTTC. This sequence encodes CASSSTGDNEQFF.

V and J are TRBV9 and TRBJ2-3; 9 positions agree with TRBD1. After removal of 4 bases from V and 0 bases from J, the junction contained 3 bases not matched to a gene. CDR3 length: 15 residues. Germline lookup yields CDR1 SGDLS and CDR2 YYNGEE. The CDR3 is CASSFGQGSTDTQYF. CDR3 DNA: TGTGCCAGCAGCTTCGGACAGGGGAGCACAGATACGCAGTATTTT.

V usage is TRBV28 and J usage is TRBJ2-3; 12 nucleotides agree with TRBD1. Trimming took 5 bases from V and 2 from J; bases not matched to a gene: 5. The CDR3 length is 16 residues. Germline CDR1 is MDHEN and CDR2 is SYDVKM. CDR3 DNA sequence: TGTGCCAGCAGTCCACGGGGACAGGGGGCCACAGATACGCAGTATTTT. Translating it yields CASSPRGQGATDTQYF.

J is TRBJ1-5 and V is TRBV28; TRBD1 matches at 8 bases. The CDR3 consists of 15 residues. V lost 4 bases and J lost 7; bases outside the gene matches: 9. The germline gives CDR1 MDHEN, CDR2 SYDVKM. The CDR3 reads CASSSQGAAGQPQHF. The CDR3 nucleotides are TGTGCCAGCAGTTCGCAGGGGGCGGCGGGGCAGCCCCAGCATTTT.

CDR3 region: CASSLAANTYNEQFF. The DNA for the CDR3 is TGTGCCAGCAGCTTAGCTGCGAATACCTACAATGAGCAGTTCTTC. The rearrangement uses TRBV7-2 and TRBJ2-1; D gene ambiguous. The CDR3 is 15 residues long. The germline V and J ends were trimmed by 0 bases and 2 bases, with 8 bases remaining between them. Germline values: CDR1 SGHTA, CDR2 FQGNSA.

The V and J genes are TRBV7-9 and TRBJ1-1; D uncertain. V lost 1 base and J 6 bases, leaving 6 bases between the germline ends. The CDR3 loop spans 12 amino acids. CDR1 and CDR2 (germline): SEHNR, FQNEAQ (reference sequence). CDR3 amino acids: CASSLVNSEAFF. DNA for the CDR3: TGTGCCAGCAGCTTAGTAAATTCTGAAGCTTTCTTT.

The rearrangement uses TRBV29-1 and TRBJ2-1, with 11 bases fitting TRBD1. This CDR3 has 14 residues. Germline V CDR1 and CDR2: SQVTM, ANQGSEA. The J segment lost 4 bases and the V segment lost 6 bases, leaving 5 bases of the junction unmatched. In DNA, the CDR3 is TGCAGCGTCTCCGGGACAGGGGGGTACAATGAGCAGTTCTTC. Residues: CSVSGTGGYNEQFF.

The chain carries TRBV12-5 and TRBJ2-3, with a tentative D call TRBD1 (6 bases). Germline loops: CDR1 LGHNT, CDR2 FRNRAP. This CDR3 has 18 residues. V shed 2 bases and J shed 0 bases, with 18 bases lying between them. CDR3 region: CASGLSHLGGSSTDTQYF. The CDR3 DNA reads TGTGCTAGTGGTTTGAGTCACCTAGGGGGATCTAGCACAGATACGCAGTATTTT. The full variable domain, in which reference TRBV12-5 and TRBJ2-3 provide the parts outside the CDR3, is DARVTQTPRHKVTEMGQEVTMRCQPILGHNTVFWYRQTMMQGLELLAYFRNRAPLDDSGMPKDRFSAEMPDATLATLKIQPSEPRDSAVYFCASGLSHLGGSSTDTQYFGPGTRLTVL.

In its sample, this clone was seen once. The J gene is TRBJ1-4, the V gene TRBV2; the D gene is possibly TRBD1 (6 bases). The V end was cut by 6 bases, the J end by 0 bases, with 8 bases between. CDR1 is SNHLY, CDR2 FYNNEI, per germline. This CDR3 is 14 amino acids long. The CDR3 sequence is CASRAGATNEKLFF. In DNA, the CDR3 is TGTGCCAGCAGGGCAGGGGCAACTAATGAAAAACTGTTTTTT. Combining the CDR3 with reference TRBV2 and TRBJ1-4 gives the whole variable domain EPEVTQTPSHQVTQMGQEVILRCVPISNHLYFYWYRQILGQKVEFLVSFYNNEISEKSEIFDDQFSVERPDGSNFTLKIRSTKLEDSAMYFCASRAGATNEKLFFGSGTQLSVL.

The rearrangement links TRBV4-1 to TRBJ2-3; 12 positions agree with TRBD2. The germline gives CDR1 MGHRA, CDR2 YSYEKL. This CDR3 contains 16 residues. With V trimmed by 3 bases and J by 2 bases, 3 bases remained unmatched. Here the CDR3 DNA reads TGCGCCAGCAGCCACAGGACTAGCGGGATCACAGATACGCAGTATTTT. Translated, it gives CASSHRTSGITDTQYF.

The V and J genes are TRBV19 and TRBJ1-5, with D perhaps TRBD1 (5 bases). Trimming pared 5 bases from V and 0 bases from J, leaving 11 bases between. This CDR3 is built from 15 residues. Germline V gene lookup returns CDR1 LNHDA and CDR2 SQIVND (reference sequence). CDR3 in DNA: TGTGCCAGTAGTGCCGACAGCTATAGCAATCAGCCCCAGCATTTT. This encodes CASSADSYSNQPQHF.

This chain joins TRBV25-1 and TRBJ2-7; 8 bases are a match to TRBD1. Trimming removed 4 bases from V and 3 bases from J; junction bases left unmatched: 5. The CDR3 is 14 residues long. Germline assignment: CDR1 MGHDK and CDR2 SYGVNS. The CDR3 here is CASSATGGGYEQYF. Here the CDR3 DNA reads TGTGCCAGCAGTGCCACAGGGGGAGGCTACGAGCAGTACTTC.

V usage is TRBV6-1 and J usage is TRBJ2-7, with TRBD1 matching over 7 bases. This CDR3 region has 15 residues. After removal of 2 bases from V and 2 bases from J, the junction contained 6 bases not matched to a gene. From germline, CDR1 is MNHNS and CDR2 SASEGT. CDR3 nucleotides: TGTGCCAGCAGTGAATATGGGACAGCGCCCTACGAGCAGTACTTC. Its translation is CASSEYGTAPYEQYF.

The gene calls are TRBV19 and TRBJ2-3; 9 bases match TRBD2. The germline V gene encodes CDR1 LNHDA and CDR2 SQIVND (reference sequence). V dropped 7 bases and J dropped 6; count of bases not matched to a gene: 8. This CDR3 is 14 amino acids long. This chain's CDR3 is CASNGGGAGDTQYF. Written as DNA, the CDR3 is TGTGCCAGTAATGGCGGGGGGGCCGGGGATACGCAGTATTTT.

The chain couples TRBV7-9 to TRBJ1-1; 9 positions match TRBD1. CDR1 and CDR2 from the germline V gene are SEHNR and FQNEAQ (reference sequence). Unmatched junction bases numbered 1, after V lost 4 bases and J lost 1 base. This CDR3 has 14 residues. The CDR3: CASSWTGENTEAFF. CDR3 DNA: TGTGCCAGCAGCTGGACAGGGGAGAACACTGAAGCTTTCTTT.

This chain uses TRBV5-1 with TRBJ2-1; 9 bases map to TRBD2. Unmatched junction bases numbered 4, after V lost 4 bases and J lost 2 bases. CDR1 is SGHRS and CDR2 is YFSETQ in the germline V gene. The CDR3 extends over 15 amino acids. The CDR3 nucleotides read TGCGCCAGCAGCGTTAGCGGGAGTACCTACAATGAGCAGTTCTTC. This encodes CASSVSGSTYNEQFF.

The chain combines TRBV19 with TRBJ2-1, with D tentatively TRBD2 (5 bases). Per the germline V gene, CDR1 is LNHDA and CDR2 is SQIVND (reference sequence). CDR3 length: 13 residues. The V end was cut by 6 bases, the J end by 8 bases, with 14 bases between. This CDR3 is CASSPRGSYEQFF. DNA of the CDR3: TGTGCCAGTAGCCCCCGGGGATCCTATGAGCAGTTCTTC. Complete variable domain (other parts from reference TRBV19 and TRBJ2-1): DGGITQSPKYLFRKEGQNVTLSCEQNLNHDAMYWYRQDPGQGLRLIYYSQIVNDFQKGDIAEGYSVSREKKESFPLTVTSAQKNPTAFYLCASSPRGSYEQFFGPGTRLTVL.

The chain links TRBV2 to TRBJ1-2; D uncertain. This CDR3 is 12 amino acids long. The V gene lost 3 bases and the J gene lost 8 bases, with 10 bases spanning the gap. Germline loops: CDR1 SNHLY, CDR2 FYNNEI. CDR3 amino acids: CASSESGSGYTF. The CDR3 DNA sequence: TGTGCCAGCAGTGAGTCAGGAAGCGGCTACACCTTC.